These 20 T cell receptor beta chains were sequenced from one sample in a study of control samples from healthy donors and cancer patients. Assay used: immunoSEQ multiplex PCR; TCRdb lists only in-frame clones, some missing. Among fewer than 200,000 clones, about 94% were seen once, and the ten largest hold roughly 3.9%. Material for sequencing was blood. The receptor set was obtained from a woman between 55 and 75 years old in good health.

Concerning this clone: The same CDR3 is also encoded by other DNA sequences in this sample. The chain combines TRBV3-1 (or the pseudogene TRBV3-2) with TRBJ1-5; no firm D call. CDR1 and CDR2 from the germline V gene are LGHDT and YNNKEL (reference sequence). V shed 1 base and J shed 1 base, with 8 bases lying between them. The CDR3 loop spans 15 amino acids. The CDR3 sequence: CASSQGGISNQPQHF. The CDR3 DNA sequence: TGTGCCAGCAGCCAAGGGGGTATCAGCAATCAGCCCCAGCATTTT.

Note on this clone: The same CDR3 also results from other DNA sequences found in this sample. The J gene is TRBJ1-4, the V gene TRBV10-1, with TRBD1 matching over 7 bases. CDR1 WNHNN and CDR2 SYGVQD come from the germline V gene (reference sequence). V dropped 9 bases and J dropped 4; count of bases not matched to a gene: 20. The CDR3 extends over 18 amino acids. CDR3 DNA: TGCGCCAGGACAGGGTTAAGACAGGCCAGGTCGGTTAATGAAAAACTGTTTTTT. It codes for CARTGLRQARSVNEKLFF.

The chain uses TRBV6-5 and TRBJ2-7; D ambiguous. The ends were cut back, 5 bases at V and 0 bases at J, with 14 bases in the middle. In germline, CDR1 is MNHEY, CDR2 SVGAGI. The CDR3 spans 15 residues. For the CDR3, the DNA is TGTGCCAGCAGTCCCTCGGATGGTTCCTCCTACGAGCAGTACTTC. Translating it yields CASSPSDGSSYEQYF.

The chain joins TRBV7-9 to TRBJ2-4, with 9 bases matching TRBD2. Germline assignment: CDR1 SEHNR and CDR2 FQNEAQ (reference sequence). The CDR3 loop spans 13 amino acids. Trimming cost V 4 bases and J 10 bases; bases outside gene matches: 5. This CDR3 reads CASSSGLATIQYF. Here the CDR3 DNA reads TGTGCCAGCAGCTCAGGACTAGCGACTATTCAGTACTTC.

The count of this clone is one. The chain is built from TRBV7-9 and TRBJ2-7; TRBD2 matches 7 bases. Germline V CDR1 and CDR2: SEHNR, FQNEAQ (reference sequence). Trimming cost V 5 bases and J 2 bases; bases outside gene matches: 6. There are 14 residues in the CDR3. The CDR3 loop reads CASSPGLEPYEQYF. CDR3 sequence (DNA): TGTGCCAGCAGCCCCGGACTAGAGCCCTACGAGCAGTACTTC.

This chain joins TRBV21-1 and TRBJ2-3; TRBD2 is the table's D call and was not checked against the DNA. TRBV21-1 is marked as a pseudogene. CDR3 length equals 15 residues. The CDR3 nucleotides are TGTGCCAGCCGGCTTTTAGCGGGGTCTTCCGATACGCAGTATTTT. Protein product: CASRLLAGSSDTQYF.

This clone was seen only once. This chain connects TRBV19 to TRBJ1-5, with D possibly TRBD1 on 6 matching bases. CDR1 LNHDA and CDR2 SQIVND come from the germline V gene (reference sequence). CDR3 length: 13 amino acids. The ends were cut back, 5 bases at V and 6 bases at J, with 11 bases in the middle. The CDR3 sequence: CASSPGVGQPQHF. The CDR3 bases are TGTGCCAGTAGTCCAGGGGTCGGTCAGCCCCAGCATTTT.

This clone was seen a few times. This rearrangement joins TRBV6-6 to TRBJ2-3; D might be TRBD1 (6 bases). From germline, CDR1 is MNHNY and CDR2 SVGAGI (reference sequence). V was shortened by 8 bases and J by 4 bases, with 16 bases between the two germline ends. The CDR3 is 14 residues long. The CDR3 DNA sequence: TGTGCCAGCTCGGTTGGGGGCGGCGCAGATACGCAGTATTTT. Its translation is CASSVGGGADTQYF.

The chain joins TRBV5-4 to TRBJ2-1; 8 positions match TRBD2. The germline CDR1 and CDR2 sequences are SGHNT and YYREEE (reference sequence). The length of the CDR3 is 16 residues. Losses at the gene ends were 0 bases for V and 9 bases for J; bases not matched to a gene: 11. The CDR3 region is CASSLVSGVGTGEQFF. Here the CDR3 DNA reads TGTGCCAGCAGCTTGGTTAGCGGGGTGGGCACGGGTGAGCAGTTCTTC.

V and J are TRBV7-8 and TRBJ2-7; 11 bases align to TRBD1. Germline V lookup: CDR1 SGHVS, CDR2 FQNEAQ. This CDR3 spans 13 amino acids. With 7 bases clipped from V and 12 bases from J, the junction kept 11 bases outside the gene matches. In DNA, the CDR3 is TGTGCCAGCACCCTTAGGACAGGGGGCGAATCGTACTTC. It encodes CASTLRTGGESYF.

This chain uses TRBV7-9 with TRBJ1-1; TRBD1 matches 7 bases. Germline values: CDR1 SEHNR, CDR2 FQNEAQ (reference sequence). With 5 bases clipped from V and 8 bases from J, the junction kept 5 bases outside the gene matches. The CDR3 has 12 amino acids. The CDR3 DNA follows: TGTGCCAGCAGCGGGGACAGCGCCGAAGCTTTCTTT. Translated: CASSGDSAEAFF.

The chain is built from TRBV5-4 and TRBJ2-1; 8 nucleotides agree with TRBD2. Germline CDR1 is SGHNT and CDR2 is YYREEE (reference sequence). V gave up 5 bases and J gave up 9 bases; unmatched junction bases: 13. The length of the CDR3 is 15 residues. CDR3 DNA: TGTGCCAGCAGTACCACTAGCGGTAGGTCGGGTGAGCAGTTCTTC. Translated, it gives CASSTTSGRSGEQFF. The whole variable domain, filled in from reference TRBV5-4 and TRBJ2-1, reads ETGVTQSPTHLIKTRGQQVTLRCSSQSGHNTVSWYQQALGQGPQFIFQYYREEENGRGNFPPRFSGLQFPNYSSELNVNALELDDSALYLCASSTTSGRSGEQFFGPGTRLTVL.

The chain couples TRBV27 to TRBJ1-5; D is perhaps TRBD1 (5 bases). Germline assignment: CDR1 MNHEY and CDR2 SMNVEV (reference sequence). The CDR3 consists of 16 residues. V dropped 6 bases and J dropped 0 bases, with 15 bases sitting between them. The CDR3: CASRRDGAASNQPQHF. For the CDR3, the DNA is TGTGCCAGCAGGCGGGATGGGGCGGCTAGCAATCAGCCCCAGCATTTT.

This chain links TRBV6-4 with TRBJ2-7; 8 bases are a match to TRBD2. Germline-derived CDR1 and CDR2 are MRHNA and SNTAGT. Unmatched junction bases numbered 9, after V lost 4 bases and J lost 4 bases. This CDR3 comprises 15 residues. The DNA of the CDR3 is TGTGCCAGCAGTGCTGAGGCGGGGGGTACATACGAGCAGTACTTC. Translating it yields CASSAEAGGTYEQYF.

This sequence joins TRBV18 and TRBJ1-6; unclear D gene. V shed 2 bases and J shed 3 bases, with 8 bases lying between them. The V gene's germline CDR1 is KGHSH and CDR2 LQKENI. The CDR3 loop spans 15 amino acids. CDR3 sequence (DNA): TGTGCCAGCTCACCAGGTTTAGGCTATAATTCACCCCTCCACTTT. This translates into CASSPGLGYNSPLHF.

This clone was detected a few times. V gene TRBV7-2 combines with J gene TRBJ1-1; perhaps TRBD1 as D (6 bases). The length of the CDR3 is 15 residues. V shed 5 bases and J shed 0 bases, with 13 bases lying between them. The germline gives CDR1 SGHTA, CDR2 FQGNSA. Here the CDR3 reads CASSTQTGLNTEAFF. In nucleotides, the CDR3 is TGTGCCAGCAGCACCCAGACAGGTCTGAACACTGAAGCTTTCTTT.

The chain is built from TRBV18 and TRBJ1-3; TRBD1 is a possible D gene (5 bases). V lost 4 bases and J 4 bases, leaving 17 bases between the germline ends. In germline, CDR1 is KGHSH, CDR2 LQKENI. The CDR3 runs 16 residues. CDR3 residues: CASSRGRQEQGNTIYF. CDR3 bases: TGTGCCAGCTCACGGGGCAGGCAGGAGCAAGGAAACACCATATATTTT.

The J gene is TRBJ2-5, the V gene TRBV5-1; D remains unclear. Germline loops: CDR1 SGHRS, CDR2 YFSETQ. Trimming cost V 2 bases and J 2 bases, with 7 bases left between them. The CDR3 is 13 amino acids. CDR3 protein: CASSLSPQETQYF. CDR3 DNA: TGCGCCAGCAGCTTAAGCCCACAAGAGACCCAGTACTTC.

The rearrangement uses TRBV7-6 and TRBJ2-1; D ambiguous. This CDR3 spans 21 amino acids. Germline loops: CDR1 SGHVS, CDR2 FNYEAQ. V shed 9 bases and J shed 3 bases, with 36 bases lying between them. The CDR3 DNA reads TGTGCCAGGGCCGGGCCGACCGCGTCTAGAGGCTCTCTTCTCGACTACAATGAGCAGTTCTTC. As protein: CARAGPTASRGSLLDYNEQFF.

The V call is TRBV5-6, the J call TRBJ1-4; D unclear. This CDR3 is built from 15 residues. Trimming shortened V by 4 bases and J by 6 bases, and 16 bases separated the two germline ends. The V gene's germline CDR1 is SGHDT and CDR2 YYEEEE. As DNA, the CDR3 is TGTGCCAGCAGCCGACGAGGGCTTACCCATGAAAAACTGTTTTTT. The encoded protein is CASSRRGLTHEKLFF.